A few counts support the clone carrying this T cell receptor (beta chain). The ends were cut back, 11 bases at V and 1 base at J, with 12 bases in the middle. Germline V gene sequence: CDR1 MDHEN, CDR2 SYDVKM. This CDR3 region has 13 residues. The source of the sample is a study of long-term antiretroviral therapy in people with HIV. At the survey level, the v3.0 immunoSEQ assay was run. Sequencing aimed to cover about 40,000-55,000 T-cell genomes per sample. The repertoire was sequenced with immunoSEQ multiplex PCR; TCRdb's copy has only in-frame clones and lacks some. This sample has fewer than 35,000 clones; 80% to 90% occur once, and the top ten carry over 6.5%.

This TCR was recovered from a man younger than 35 with HIV. The chain recombines TRBV28 with TRBJ1-5, with D possibly TRBD1 on 5 matching bases. The sequenced sample was unsorted PBMCs, obtained 0.4 years before starting antiretroviral therapy. The CDR3 here is CAAGGISNQPQHF. In nucleotides, the CDR3 is TGTGCCGCGGGGGGGATAAGCAATCAGCCCCAGCATTTT.